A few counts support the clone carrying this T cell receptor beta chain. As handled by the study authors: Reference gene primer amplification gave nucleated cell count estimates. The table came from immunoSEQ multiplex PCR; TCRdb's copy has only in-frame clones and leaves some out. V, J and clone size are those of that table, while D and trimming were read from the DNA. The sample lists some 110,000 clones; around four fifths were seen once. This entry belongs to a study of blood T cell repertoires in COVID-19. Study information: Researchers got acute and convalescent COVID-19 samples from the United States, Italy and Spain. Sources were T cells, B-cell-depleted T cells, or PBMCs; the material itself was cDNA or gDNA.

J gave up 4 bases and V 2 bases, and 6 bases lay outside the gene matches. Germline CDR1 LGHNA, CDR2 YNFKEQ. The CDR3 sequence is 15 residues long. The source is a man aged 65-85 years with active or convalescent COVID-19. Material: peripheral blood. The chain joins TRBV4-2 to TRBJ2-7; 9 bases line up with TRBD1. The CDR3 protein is CASSQNRGLAYEQYF. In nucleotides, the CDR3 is TGTGCCAGCAGCCAAAACAGGGGGCTGGCGTACGAGCAGTACTTC.